The clone carrying this T cell receptor beta chain was seen only a few times. Its antigen remains unknown. The data were taken from a study of post-analysis software for immune sequencing data. On the study more broadly: Disease trajectories encompassed relapsing-remitting, secondary progressive and progressive-relapsing multiple sclerosis. The study's findings and limits: Compared with controls, patients had more of five TRBV segments, including TRBV5-6, TRBV5-1 and TRBV20-1.

With 3 bases clipped from V and 5 bases from J, the junction kept 4 bases outside the gene matches. The CDR3 runs 14 residues. The V gene's germline CDR1 is DFQATT and CDR2 SNEGSKA (reference sequence). Included in the TCR beta cDNA libraries were unique molecular identifiers. Using its own MiXCR run on the PCR reads, TCRdb lists one record per CDR3 protein. The sample contains 600,000 to 750,000 distinct CDR3 sequences, more than 50% of which appear only once. V usage is TRBV20-1 and J usage is TRBJ1-1, with 12 bases fitting TRBD1. The receptor's source is a girl aged 2 to 9 with multiple sclerosis. The sample was blood. CDR3 nucleotide sequence: TGCAGTGCTAGGGGACAGGGGGCGAGTACTGAAGCTTTCTTT. Residues: CSARGQGASTEAFF.